The next 24 T cell receptor beta chains were all read from a single sample in a study of TIL therapy for anti-PD-1-resistant metastatic lung cancer. The sample's time point: pre-treatment sample, taken before nivolumab and TIL therapy. The libraries were made with immunoSEQ v3. Libraries were prepared by immunoSEQ multiplex PCR; TCRdb keeps only in-frame clonotypes and omits some of them. The table has 16,000 or so clones, 74% seen once. This specimen was blood, taken at baseline. Every receptor here comes from a person aged 25 to 85 with non-small cell lung cancer.

Points on this clone: The sample contains more than one DNA sequence encoding this CDR3. The chain couples TRBV11-3 to TRBJ2-3, with TRBD1 identical over 10 bases. The junction had 4 bases not matched to a gene; V was cut back by 5 bases and J by 5 bases. The CDR3 spans 14 residues. CDR1 is SGHNT, CDR2 YENEEA, per germline. The DNA for the CDR3 is TGTGCCAGCAGCCTCGGACAGGGGGGAGATACGCAGTATTTT. As protein: CASSLGQGGDTQYF.

This clone is medium-sized in the sample. V and J are TRBV2 and TRBJ2-7, with TRBD1 matching 11 bases. Germline CDR1 SNHLY, CDR2 FYNNEI. The V gene end was trimmed by 3 bases and the J gene end by 0 bases; junction bases not matched to a gene: 10. The CDR3 is 18 residues long. CDR3 residues: CASSDPGQGAHSSYEQYF. CDR3 coding DNA: TGTGCCAGCAGTGACCCTGGACAGGGGGCTCACAGCTCCTACGAGCAGTACTTC.

This chain connects TRBV5-1 to TRBJ2-5; TRBD1 is a possible D gene (6 bases). Looked up from germline, CDR1 is SGHRS and CDR2 is YFSETQ. CDR3 length equals 14 residues. Trimming took 5 bases from V and 4 from J, leaving 15 bases between them. CDR3 protein: CASRPGQIGETQYF. The CDR3 nucleotides are TGCGCCAGCAGGCCTGGACAGATTGGAGAGACCCAGTACTTC. The whole variable domain, remainder taken from reference TRBV5-1 and TRBJ2-5, is KAGVTQTPRYLIKTRGQQVTLSCSPISGHRSVSWYQQTPGQGLQFLFEYFSETQRNKGNFPGRFSGRQFSNSRSEMNVSTLELGDSALYLCASRPGQIGETQYFGPGTRLLVL.

The chain carries TRBV7-8 and TRBJ2-5; D is uncertain. The J call could be wrong; TRBJ2-7 is a better fit for the DNA end. CDR1 is SGHVS and CDR2 is FQNEAQ in the germline V gene. The CDR3 runs to 15 residues. The CDR3 DNA is TGTGCCAGCAGCTTAGCGAAGGGCAGCTCCTACGAGCAGTACTTC. Amino acid sequence: CASSLAKGSSYEQYF.

This clone showed up just a few times. The chain employs TRBV2 and TRBJ2-7; TRBD1 matches 9 bases. This CDR3 is 14 amino acids long. Germline V gene sequence: CDR1 SNHLY, CDR2 FYNNEI. V lost 6 bases and J lost 6; bases outside the gene matches: 9. The CDR3 nucleotides read TGTGCCAGCAGGTCCCCGGGACAGGGTTCCGAGCAGTACTTC. This encodes CASRSPGQGSEQYF. The whole variable domain, remainder taken from reference TRBV2 and TRBJ2-7, is EPEVTQTPSHQVTQMGQEVILRCVPISNHLYFYWYRQILGQKVEFLVSFYNNEISEKSEIFDDQFSVERPDGSNFTLKIRSTKLEDSAMYFCASRSPGQGSEQYFGPGTRLTVT.

About this clone: A far larger clone is off by one base, so a read error is likely. The V gene is TRBV9, the J gene TRBJ2-1; 16 nucleotides line up with TRBD2. V lost 4 bases and J lost 6; bases outside the gene matches: 4. Germline CDR1 and CDR2: SGDLS and YYNGEE. This CDR3 is 16 amino acids long. The CDR3 reads CASSQGTSGRANEQFF. CDR3 coding DNA: TGTGCCAGCAGCCAAGGGACTAGCGGGAGGGCCAATGAGCAGTTCTTC. The full variable domain, completed using reference TRBV9 and TRBJ2-1, is DSGVTQTPKHLITATGQRVTLRCSPRSGDLSVYWYQQSLDQGLQFLIQYYNGEERAKGNILERFSAQQFPDLHSELNLSSLELGDSALYFCASSQGTSGRANEQFFGPGTRLTVL.

The V gene is TRBV2, the J gene TRBJ1-6; D is ambiguous. Trimming took off 8 bases at V and 9 bases at J, with 11 bases between the two ends. The CDR3 length is 12 residues. Per germline, CDR1 SNHLY and CDR2 FYNNEI. The CDR3 here is CASAGIGSPLHF. The CDR3 coding sequence is TGTGCCAGCGCGGGGATAGGTTCACCCCTCCACTTT.

This rearrangement joins TRBV5-6 to TRBJ1-5; tentatively, D is TRBD1 (6 bases). Germline values: CDR1 SGHDT, CDR2 YYEEEE. Trimming cost V 0 bases and J 3 bases, with 13 bases left between them. This CDR3 has 16 amino acids. CDR3 DNA: TGTGCCAGCAGCTTGGGAGGGGGAAGAGTCAATCAGCCCCAGCATTTT. Amino acids: CASSLGGGRVNQPQHF. The full variable domain, completed using reference TRBV5-6 and TRBJ1-5, is DAGVTQSPTHLIKTRGQQVTLRCSPKSGHDTVSWYQQALGQGPQFIFQYYEEEERQRGNFPDRFSGHQFPNYSSELNVNALLLGDSALYLCASSLGGGRVNQPQHFGDGTRLSIL.

This chain connects TRBV10-1 to TRBJ1-1; maybe TRBD1 (6 bases). The V gene lost 1 base and the J gene lost 3 bases, with 18 bases spanning the gap. The CDR3 contains 17 residues. Germline assignment: CDR1 WNHNN and CDR2 SYGVQD (reference sequence). CDR3 sequence: CASSEFMGHRVDTEAFF. Written as DNA, the CDR3 is TGCGCCAGCAGTGAGTTTATGGGACACAGGGTGGACACTGAAGCTTTCTTT.

The chain employs TRBV13 and TRBJ1-1, with unresolved D. V shed 1 base and J shed 6 bases, with 9 bases lying between them. This CDR3 has 13 amino acids. The germline gives CDR1 PRHDT, CDR2 FYEKMQ (reference sequence). CDR3: CASSLERRAEAFF. In DNA, the CDR3 is TGTGCCAGCAGCTTAGAGCGGAGGGCTGAAGCTTTCTTT.

This clone was counted between two and nine times. The rearrangement uses TRBV6-5 and TRBJ1-5; D unclear. The CDR3 covers 13 residues. Germline CDR1 is MNHEY and CDR2 is SVGAGI. Trimming pared 6 bases from V and 7 bases from J, leaving 13 bases between. This CDR3 reads CASSLEWEQPQHF. CDR3 coding DNA: TGTGCCAGCAGCCTAGAATGGGAGCAGCCCCAGCATTTT.

V and J are TRBV13 and TRBJ2-1, with D tentatively TRBD1 (6 bases). The CDR3 totals 16 residues. V was shortened by 8 bases and J by 4 bases, with 21 bases between the two germline ends. Germline CDR1 PRHDT, CDR2 FYEKMQ (reference sequence). CDR3 nucleotide sequence: TGTGCCAGCGCCATTATTGGGGGCCTGACTTACAATGAGCAGTTCTTC. Translation gives CASAIIGGLTYNEQFF.

The chain joins TRBV4-1 to TRBJ2-7, with 14 positions matching TRBD2. Germline V gene lookup returns CDR1 MGHRA and CDR2 YSYEKL. This CDR3 has 20 amino acids. With V trimmed by 4 bases and J by 4 bases, 18 bases remained unmatched. The CDR3 sequence is CASSRGLGTSGGPHRYEQYF. In DNA form, the CDR3 reads TGCGCCAGCAGCCGAGGGTTGGGGACTAGCGGGGGTCCGCACCGGTACGAGCAGTACTTC.

The rearrangement uses TRBV2 and TRBJ1-1; 8 nucleotides match TRBD1. CDR3 length: 14 amino acids. V shed 4 bases, J shed 5 bases, and the junction held 6 bases outside the gene matches. In germline, CDR1 is SNHLY, CDR2 FYNNEI. DNA of the CDR3: TGTGCCAGCAGTGTGGACAGGGTAAATACTGAAGCTTTCTTT. Protein: CASSVDRVNTEAFF.

The chain has TRBV5-1 and TRBJ2-3; tentative D call: TRBD2 (7 bases). The CDR3 has 15 amino acids. V was clipped by 0 bases and J by 2 bases, with 10 bases between them. Germline V CDR1 and CDR2: SGHRS, YFSETQ. The CDR3 region has the DNA TGCGCCAGCAGCTTGGTCGGGGGGCTCACAGATACGCAGTATTTT. This gives the protein CASSLVGGLTDTQYF.

The rearrangement links TRBV6-1 to TRBJ1-6; the D is unclear. The V end was cut by 5 bases, the J end by 1 base, with 9 bases between. The CDR3 totals 15 residues. CDR1 is MNHNS and CDR2 is SASEGT in the germline V gene. The CDR3 reads CASSRGSSYNSPLHF. In nucleotides, the CDR3 is TGTGCCAGCAGTCGAGGGTCGTCCTATAATTCACCCCTCCACTTT.

This chain links TRBV7-6 with TRBJ2-1, with D unresolved. Trimming left V 2 bases short and J 5 bases short, with 13 bases between. Germline V gives CDR1 SGHVS, CDR2 FNYEAQ. The CDR3 extends over 15 amino acids. In DNA form, the CDR3 reads TGTGCCAGCAGCTTAAAACCCCTTCGGGACAATGAGCAGTTCTTC. This encodes CASSLKPLRDNEQFF.

CDR3 loop: CAWRLEGYEQYF. CDR3 bases: TGTGCCTGGAGACTGGAGGGCTACGAGCAGTACTTC. The chain recombines TRBV30 with TRBJ2-7; possible D gene TRBD2, 6 bases. Germline V gives CDR1 GTSNPN, CDR2 SVGIG (reference sequence). CDR3 size: 12 residues. V shed 3 bases and J shed 3 bases, with 9 bases lying between them.

This clone was observed a handful of times. The rearrangement uses TRBV27 and TRBJ2-7; D possibly uses TRBD1 or TRBD2 (5 bases each). V was trimmed by 6 bases and J by 3 bases, leaving 9 bases between them. The CDR3 is 12 residues long. CDR1 and CDR2 (germline): MNHEY, SMNVEV (reference sequence). CDR3 in amino acids: CASRGDNYEQYF. In DNA, the CDR3 is TGTGCCAGCAGGGGGGATAACTACGAGCAGTACTTC.

This chain links TRBV5-8 with TRBJ2-2; D tentatively reads TRBD1 or TRBD2 (5 bases each). Per germline, CDR1 SGHTS and CDR2 YDEGEE. V gave up 10 bases and J gave up 2 bases, with 12 bases separating them. This CDR3 region has 13 residues. The CDR3 sequence: CAGRDPNTGELFF. CDR3 DNA sequence: TGTGCCGGCCGGGACCCCAACACCGGGGAGCTGTTTTTT.

By share of the sample, this clone is medium-sized. The rearrangement joins TRBV18 to TRBJ1-2; a possible D gene is TRBD1 (6 bases). V shed 2 bases and J shed 2 bases, with 9 bases lying between them. The length of the CDR3 is 14 residues. Germline assignment: CDR1 KGHSH and CDR2 LQKENI. DNA for the CDR3: TGTGCCAGCTCACCAGGGGACACAAACTATGGCTACACCTTC. Its protein is CASSPGDTNYGYTF.

This clone is a singleton in its sample. The genes are TRBV5-6 and TRBJ2-1; D gene ambiguous. This CDR3 contains 13 residues. Trimming removed 4 bases at V and 0 bases at J, with 5 bases between. Germline-derived CDR1 and CDR2 are SGHDT and YYEEEE. CDR3 DNA sequence: TGTGCCAGCAGCCCGGACTCCTACAATGAGCAGTTCTTC. This sequence encodes CASSPDSYNEQFF.

This clone came up once. The J gene is TRBJ1-1, the V gene TRBV6-5, with D unclear. The CDR3 is made up of 12 amino acids. V shed 2 bases and J shed 4 bases, with 5 bases lying between them. Germline values: CDR1 MNHEY, CDR2 SVGAGI. CDR3 amino acids: CASSYGGTEAFF. Written as DNA, the CDR3 is TGTGCCAGCAGTTACGGTGGCACTGAAGCTTTCTTT.

This clone was seen only a few times. The V and J genes are TRBV27 and TRBJ1-4; D remains unclear. V lost 4 bases and J 5 bases, leaving 8 bases between the germline ends. The CDR3 is 13 amino acids. Looked up from germline, CDR1 is MNHEY and CDR2 is SMNVEV (reference sequence). The chain's CDR3 is CASSWDFNEKLFF. The CDR3 DNA reads TGTGCCAGCAGTTGGGATTTCAATGAAAAACTGTTTTTT.